These 20 T cell receptor beta chains were sequenced from one sample in a study of response to subunit inactivated influenza vaccine (dated by TCRdb to 2016 to 2019). Preparation of the library involved RT-PCR. Sequencing relied on an Illumina HiSeq 2500. TCRdb took the public reads, trimmed them with fastp at Q25, ran MiXCR for clone calling and kept in-frame beta chains. Records with the same CDR3 protein are collapsed into one entry carrying the most frequent genes and DNA. In all, the sample holds 800,000 to 1,000,000 distinct CDR3 sequences, and over 20% of those were seen once. Roughly 10% of the sample goes to the ten largest clones. The source material was PBMCs from blood, sampled about 5 days after vaccination. The receptors come from a man aged 50-59 years who received an inactivated influenza vaccine. Donor details come from another sample of the same person, matched by shared clones.

The chain employs TRBV5-5 and TRBJ1-4; D may be TRBD1 (5 bases). There are 14 residues in the CDR3. V lost 6 bases, J lost 8 bases, and 17 bases lay in between. From germline, CDR1 is SGHKS and CDR2 YYEKEE (reference sequence). CDR3: CASTKTGGEEKLFF. CDR3 sequence (DNA): TGTGCCAGCACAAAGACGGGGGGGGAAGAAAAACTGTTTTTT.

Comments on this clonotype: At one boundary the junction diverges from the germline segment, which might be a read error. The chain is built from TRBV12-3 or TRBV12-4 and TRBJ2-3; D unresolved. The CDR3 is made up of 11 amino acids. CDR3 nucleotides: TGTGACAGCGCTGCCGGGTATACGCAGTATTTT. Translation gives CDSAAGYTQYF.

The chain uses TRBV5-1 and TRBJ1-1; TRBD1 might be the D (5 bases). The germline V gene has CDR1 SGHRS and CDR2 YFSETQ. CDR3 length: 16 residues. The germline V and J ends were trimmed by 4 bases and 3 bases, with 19 bases remaining between them. The CDR3 protein is CASSMTGTPSDTEAFF. In DNA form, the CDR3 reads TGCGCCAGCAGCATGACCGGGACGCCCAGCGACACTGAAGCTTTCTTT.

This clonotype showed up just a few times. V is TRBV20-1 and J is TRBJ1-5; no clear D. V lost 1 base to trimming and J lost 9 bases, with 13 bases between them. The CDR3 is 13 amino acids. Germline V gives CDR1 DFQATT, CDR2 SNEGSKA (reference sequence). The chain's CDR3 is CSARGVGPGPQHF. The CDR3 DNA sequence: TGCAGTGCTAGAGGGGTCGGTCCGGGGCCCCAGCATTTT.

This clonotype was counted between two and nine times. The V call is TRBV18, the J call TRBJ1-1, with D uncertain. CDR3 size: 14 residues. Germline V gene data show CDR1 as KGHSH and CDR2 as LQKENI. V lost 1 base and J lost 5, with 11 bases in between. The CDR3 DNA is TGTGCCAGCTCACCACGGAATGGAGGAACTGAAGCTTTCTTT. This gives the protein CASSPRNGGTEAFF. Full variable domain (missing parts from reference TRBV18 and TRBJ1-1): NAGVMQNPRHLVRRRGQEARLRCSPMKGHSHVYWYRQLPEEGLKFMVYLQKENIIDESGMPKERFSAEFPKEGPSILRIQQVVRGDSAAYFCASSPRNGGTEAFFGQGTRLTVV.

The chain joins TRBV18 to TRBJ1-1, with a possible D match to TRBD1 (5 bases). Trimming cost V 4 bases and J 4 bases, with 10 bases left between them. The CDR3 is 13 residues long. Germline CDR1 reads KGHSH; CDR2 reads LQKENI. CDR3 residues: CASSQGTGTEAFF. CDR3 DNA sequence: TGTGCCAGCTCACAGGGGACGGGCACTGAAGCTTTCTTT.

This clonotype was found a few times. The chain couples TRBV4-3 to TRBJ2-7; weak D call: TRBD2 (5 bases). Germline CDR1 and CDR2: LGHNA and YSLEER. The V end was cut by 3 bases, the J end by 0 bases, with 15 bases between. The CDR3 has 16 amino acids. As DNA, the CDR3 is TGCGCCAGCAGCCATTCTACCCCTAGCAGCTCCTACGAGCAGTACTTC. Amino acid sequence: CASSHSTPSSSYEQYF.

This clonotype was detected a few times. This chain connects TRBV5-1 to TRBJ2-3; 9 bases map to TRBD1. Germline CDR1 reads SGHRS; CDR2 reads YFSETQ. Unmatched junction bases numbered 8, after V lost 3 bases and J lost 3 bases. This CDR3 region has 16 residues. The CDR3 DNA reads as TGCGCCAGCAGCTGGGGGGACAGGGATTGGACAGATACGCAGTATTTT. Translation: CASSWGDRDWTDTQYF.

In this sample, this clonotype turned up a few times. The chain uses TRBV20-1 and TRBJ2-7; 8 bases are shared with TRBD2. The CDR3 has 16 amino acids. Unmatched junction bases numbered 15, after V lost 7 bases and J lost 1 base. Germline loops: CDR1 DFQATT, CDR2 SNEGSKA (reference sequence). In DNA form, the CDR3 reads TGCAGTGGGGGCGGGAGGAGTGGCACTGGTTCCTACGAGCAGTACTTC. This codes for CSGGGRSGTGSYEQYF.

This clonotype was seen more than once but under ten times. The CDR3 region has the DNA TGCGCCAGCAGCCAAGAAGTTGACAGGGTGGCCGGGGAGCTGTTTTTT. It yields the protein CASSQEVDRVAGELFF. The chain employs TRBV4-3 and TRBJ2-2; 7 positions agree with TRBD1. Losses at the gene ends were 0 bases for V and 6 bases for J; bases not matched to a gene: 7. Germline-derived CDR1 and CDR2 are LGHNA and YSLEER. The CDR3 extends over 16 amino acids.

The V gene is TRBV15, the J gene TRBJ1-5, with D perhaps TRBD1 (6 bases). Trimming cost V 0 bases and J 0 bases, with 12 bases left between them. This CDR3 has 17 amino acids. Per the germline V gene, CDR1 is LNHNV and CDR2 is YYDKDF (reference sequence). The CDR3 region is CATSRDRTDNSNQPQHF. CDR3 nucleotide sequence: TGTGCCACCAGCAGAGATAGGACAGATAATAGCAATCAGCCCCAGCATTTT.

The chain employs TRBV6-1 and TRBJ1-1, with 7 nucleotides matching TRBD1. Germline V CDR1 and CDR2: MNHNS, SASEGT. There are 13 residues in the CDR3. The V segment lost 6 bases and the J segment 4 bases; nucleotides outside the gene matches: 5. In DNA, the CDR3 is TGTGCCAGCAGAGGACAGGTTTTCACTGAAGCTTTCTTT. Its protein product is CASRGQVFTEAFF.

This clonotype was seen a handful of times. The chain couples TRBV24-1 to TRBJ2-7, with unresolved D. Looked up from germline, CDR1 is KGHDR and CDR2 is SFDVKD. The CDR3 contains 13 residues. Deletions cut 5 bases from V and 1 base from J, with 8 bases between. The CDR3 nucleotides are TGTGCCACCAGTGTTGACGGTTCCTACGAGCAGTACTTC. As protein: CATSVDGSYEQYF.

To note about this clonotype: Lacking the conserved final phenylalanine or tryptophan, this CDR3 likely reflects a read error. This chain links TRBV5-6 with TRBJ2-1; D is ambiguous. CDR1 SGHDT and CDR2 YYEEEE come from the germline V gene. The CDR3 runs 14 residues. V was cut by 9 bases and J by 9 bases, with 22 bases left in between. In nucleotides, the CDR3 is TGTGCCACCTTCTGGGGAAGGCACCGTGGTGAGCAGTTCATC. Translation gives CATFWGRHRGEQFI.

This clonotype showed up just a few times. This chain connects TRBV5-6 to TRBJ2-1; D possibly corresponds to TRBD2 (5 bases). The CDR3 totals 16 residues. The germline V gene has CDR1 SGHDT and CDR2 YYEEEE. V was cut by 4 bases and J by 1 base, with 15 bases left in between. Here the CDR3 DNA reads TGTGCCAGCAGCGGCGGGCCCGGAAGATCCTACAATGAGCAGTTCTTC. Translating gives CASSGGPGRSYNEQFF.

There are a few counts of this clonotype. V and J are TRBV11-2 and TRBJ2-2, with 11 bases identical to TRBD2. Germline V gene sequence: CDR1 SGHAT, CDR2 FQNNGV. This CDR3 is 18 amino acids long. After removal of 6 bases from V and 3 bases from J, the junction contained 12 bases not matched to a gene. The DNA for the CDR3 is TGTGCCAGCAGAAAACAGCTAGCGGGAGGAGCTCACACCGGGGAGCTGTTTTTT. Protein: CASRKQLAGGAHTGELFF.

The chain is built from TRBV6-2 or TRBV6-3 and TRBJ2-3; D possibly corresponds to TRBD2 (7 bases). The germline CDR1 and CDR2 sequences are MNHEY and SVGEGT. This CDR3 has 14 residues. The germline V and J ends were trimmed by 6 bases and 10 bases, with 20 bases remaining between them. The CDR3 reads CASSTRGPRGAQYF. The DNA of the CDR3 is TGTGCCAGCAGCACGCGGGGGCCAAGAGGGGCGCAGTATTTT.

In its sample, this clonotype was seen a few times. The chain has TRBV24-1 and TRBJ2-2; TRBD1 matches at 8 bases. V lost 4 bases and J lost 3; bases outside the gene matches: 3. Germline loops: CDR1 KGHDR, CDR2 SFDVKD. The CDR3 extends over 15 amino acids. The CDR3 reads CATSESTGDTGELFF. DNA of the CDR3: TGTGCCACCAGTGAGTCGACAGGGGACACCGGGGAGCTGTTTTTT.

In its sample, this clonotype was seen many times. The rearrangement links TRBV7-6 to TRBJ2-6; D not resolved. V lost 1 base and J 3 bases, leaving 13 bases between the germline ends. Germline V CDR1 and CDR2: SGHVS, FNYEAQ. This CDR3 region has 17 residues. The CDR3 coding sequence is TGTGCCAGCAGCTTAGGAGGATGGCGTGGTGGGGCCAACGTCCTGACTTTC. It is translated as CASSLGGWRGGANVLTF.

This clonotype was recorded many times. This rearrangement joins TRBV5-1 to TRBJ2-1; D is ambiguous. Per germline, CDR1 SGHRS and CDR2 YFSETQ. This CDR3 contains 15 residues. V lost 5 bases, J lost 0 bases, and 12 bases lay in between. CDR3 sequence: CASSNARSSYNEQFF. The DNA for the CDR3 is TGCGCCAGCAGTAACGCAAGGAGCTCCTACAATGAGCAGTTCTTC.